Listed here are 23 T cell receptor beta chains from one sample, sequenced in a study of T cell responses to AZD1222 COVID-19 vaccine. Only in-frame clones appear in the TCRdb table, and some are missing; sequencing was by immunoSEQ multiplex PCR. The data hold around 100,000 clones, with 90% observed a single time. Here the sequenced sample was peripheral blood, taken on day 0 of AZD1222 vaccination. These receptor sequences come from an adult in good health.

The chain carries TRBV15 and TRBJ2-7; D might be TRBD1 or TRBD2, each matching 6 bases. CDR1 is LNHNV and CDR2 is YYDKDF in the germline V gene (reference sequence). CDR3 length equals 14 residues. V lost 5 bases, J lost 0 bases, and 11 bases lay in between. The CDR3 protein is CATSSEGVSYEQYF. In DNA form, the CDR3 reads TGTGCCACCAGCTCGGAGGGGGTCTCCTACGAGCAGTACTTC.

The V call is TRBV11-2, the J call TRBJ1-2; D is unclear. Germline values: CDR1 SGHAT, CDR2 FQNNGV. This CDR3 spans 12 amino acids. Trimming left V 5 bases short and J 5 bases short, with 9 bases between. The CDR3: CASSPPKYGYTF. In DNA, the CDR3 is TGTGCCAGCAGCCCCCCCAAATATGGCTACACCTTC.

The chain carries TRBV27 and TRBJ2-6; TRBD1 aligns across 7 bases. The V gene's germline CDR1 is MNHEY and CDR2 SMNVEV (reference sequence). The CDR3 is 18 amino acids. V trimming: 5 bases; J trimming: 1 base; junction bases outside the gene matches: 11. Here the CDR3 DNA reads TGTGCCAGCAGTGCACACAGGGGTGTTGAGTCTGGGGCCAACGTCCTGACTTTC. This gives the protein CASSAHRGVESGANVLTF.

This clone was found once. The chain employs TRBV2 and TRBJ1-1, with 9 bases aligning to TRBD1. Unmatched junction bases numbered 10, after V lost 6 bases and J lost 5 bases. The CDR3 has 15 residues. Germline loops: CDR1 SNHLY, CDR2 FYNNEI. CDR3 loop: CASRRGQGIRTEAFF. In nucleotides, the CDR3 is TGTGCCAGCAGAAGGGGACAGGGTATTCGGACTGAAGCTTTCTTT.

This chain connects TRBV7-8 to TRBJ2-5, with D perhaps being TRBD1 or TRBD2 (5 bases each). The length of the CDR3 is 15 residues. V shed 6 bases and J shed 0 bases, with 14 bases lying between them. The germline V gene has CDR1 SGHVS and CDR2 FQNEAQ. CDR3 in amino acids: CASRSAGGNQETQYF. Here the CDR3 DNA reads TGTGCCAGCAGGTCGGCTGGGGGTAACCAAGAGACCCAGTACTTC.

V is TRBV19 and J is TRBJ2-7; TRBD2 matches 9 bases. The CDR3 totals 14 residues. With 5 bases clipped from V and 4 bases from J, the junction kept 6 bases outside the gene matches. The germline gives CDR1 LNHDA, CDR2 SQIVND (reference sequence). CDR3 sequence (DNA): TGTGCCAGTAGTGCTAGCGGGGCGGGATACGAGCAGTACTTC. Translated: CASSASGAGYEQYF.

The rearrangement links TRBV28 to TRBJ1-5, with D possibly being TRBD1 (5 bases). Germline assignment: CDR1 MDHEN and CDR2 SYDVKM. The CDR3 is 13 residues long. V was shortened by 6 bases and J by 6 bases, with 12 bases between the two germline ends. CDR3 region: CASRRGLGQPQHF. The CDR3 nucleotides are TGTGCCAGCAGAAGGGGTCTAGGTCAGCCCCAGCATTTT.

A note on this clone: Distinct nucleotide sequences in the sample also encode this CDR3. The rearrangement links TRBV5-1 to TRBJ2-2; tentatively, D is TRBD1 (6 bases). The germline CDR1 and CDR2 sequences are SGHRS and YFSETQ. The CDR3 length is 14 residues. Deletions cut 5 bases from V and 2 bases from J, with 10 bases between. The DNA for the CDR3 is TGCGCCAGCAGTTTACAGGGTAACACCGGGGAGCTGTTTTTT. This translates into CASSLQGNTGELFF.

The chain is built from TRBV3-1 (or the pseudogene TRBV3-2) and TRBJ1-6; a weak D match, TRBD1 (5 bases). Germline loops: CDR1 LGHDT, CDR2 YNNKEL (reference sequence). This CDR3 has 15 residues. The V gene lost 1 base and the J gene lost 12 bases, with 16 bases spanning the gap. The DNA of the CDR3 is TGTGCCAGCAGCCAAGGATTCCAGGGCCTCGGACCCCTCCACTTT. Protein sequence: CASSQGFQGLGPLHF.

The V gene is TRBV12-3 or TRBV12-4, the J gene TRBJ1-5; D is unclear. V dropped 4 bases and J dropped 1 base, with 2 bases sitting between them. The CDR3 contains 12 residues. The CDR3, as DNA: TGTGCCAGCAGTTGGAGCAATCAGCCCCAGCATTTT. It specifies CASSWSNQPQHF.

This clone was seen a handful of times. The chain joins TRBV4-1 to TRBJ2-1, with 7 bases fitting TRBD2. After removal of 2 bases from V and 5 bases from J, the junction contained 9 bases not matched to a gene. There are 16 residues in the CDR3. Germline V lookup: CDR1 MGHRA, CDR2 YSYEKL. The CDR3 reads CASSQMLVGLNNEQFF. CDR3 in DNA: TGCGCCAGCAGCCAAATGTTAGTGGGACTAAACAATGAGCAGTTCTTC.

The chain has TRBV29-1 and TRBJ1-6; D call uncertain. The germline V gene has CDR1 SQVTM and CDR2 ANQGSEA. CDR3 length equals 12 residues. CDR3 sequence: CSLWRVGSPLHF. The CDR3 bases are TGCAGTCTTTGGAGGGTTGGGTCACCCCTCCACTTT.

As to this clone: Within the sample, other DNA sequences also encode this same CDR3. V and J are TRBV5-1 and TRBJ1-1, with D unresolved. The V and J ends lost 2 bases and 1 base respectively, with 6 bases between them. The CDR3 sequence is 13 residues long. Germline V gene sequence: CDR1 SGHRS, CDR2 YFSETQ. CDR3 protein: CASSFTANTEAFF. In nucleotides, the CDR3 is TGCGCCAGCAGCTTTACTGCGAACACTGAAGCTTTCTTT.

V usage is TRBV5-1 and J usage is TRBJ1-2; TRBD1 might be the D (6 bases). Per the germline V gene, CDR1 is SGHRS and CDR2 is YFSETQ. The CDR3 is made up of 13 amino acids. Trimming removed 0 bases at V and 3 bases at J, with 6 bases between. CDR3 DNA sequence: TGCGCCAGCAGCTTGGAGGGGGACTATGGCTACACCTTC. Its translation: CASSLEGDYGYTF.

The chain recombines TRBV7-8 with TRBJ2-7; D is possibly TRBD1 (6 bases). The germline V gene has CDR1 SGHVS and CDR2 FQNEAQ. Trimming left V 3 bases short and J 5 bases short, with 11 bases between. The CDR3 covers 13 residues. The CDR3 DNA sequence: TGTGCCAGCAGCTTCGTCGGGGACAACGAGCAGTACTTC. Its protein is CASSFVGDNEQYF. Complete variable domain (other parts from reference TRBV7-8 and TRBJ2-7): GAGVSQSPRYKVAKRGQDVALRCDPISGHVSLFWYQQALGQGPEFLTYFQNEAQLDKSGLPSDRFFAERPEGSVSTLKIQRTQQEDSAVYLCASSFVGDNEQYFGPGTRLTVT.

This chain connects TRBV19 to TRBJ2-7; D is unresolved. This CDR3 spans 15 amino acids. CDR1 is LNHDA and CDR2 is SQIVND in the germline V gene (reference sequence). The V end lost 1 base, the J end lost 7 bases, and 17 bases lay between the germline ends. The CDR3 is CASSIGGSTWREQYF. CDR3 bases: TGTGCCAGTAGTATAGGGGGTTCCACTTGGAGAGAGCAGTACTTC.

V and J are TRBV3-1 (or the pseudogene TRBV3-2) and TRBJ1-1; TRBD1 matches at 8 bases. The V gene's germline CDR1 is LGHDT and CDR2 YNNKEL (reference sequence). V dropped 1 base and J dropped 1; count of bases not matched to a gene: 2. There are 15 residues in the CDR3. The CDR3, as DNA: TGTGCCAGCAGCCAAGGACAGGGGTGGAACACTGAAGCTTTCTTT. This translates into CASSQGQGWNTEAFF.

The DNA for the CDR3 is TGTGCCAGCCCAAGAATACAGGGAGTGGGATCACCCCTCCACTTT. It translates to CASPRIQGVGSPLHF. The chain carries TRBV6-5 and TRBJ1-6; a possible D gene is TRBD1 (6 bases). The CDR3 runs 15 residues. Trimming pared 8 bases from V and 10 bases from J, leaving 21 bases between. Germline CDR1 is MNHEY and CDR2 is SVGAGI.

This clone was seen a handful of times. The chain employs TRBV28 and TRBJ2-7; D unclear. Germline CDR1 is MDHEN and CDR2 is SYDVKM. The length of the CDR3 is 12 residues. V gave up 5 bases and J gave up 3 bases, with 8 bases separating them. The CDR3 region is CASSLFGYEQYF. The CDR3, as DNA: TGTGCCAGCAGTCTTTTCGGCTACGAGCAGTACTTC.

The V call is TRBV7-6, the J call TRBJ2-3; TRBD2 matches 13 bases. Germline V CDR1 and CDR2: SGHVS, FNYEAQ. There are 15 residues in the CDR3. With 5 bases clipped from V and 2 bases from J, the junction kept 1 base outside the gene matches. CDR3 sequence: CASSTSGGATDTQYF. The CDR3 bases are TGTGCCAGCAGCACTAGCGGGGGGGCCACAGATACGCAGTATTTT. Full variable domain (remainder filled in from reference TRBV7-6 and TRBJ2-3): GAGVSQSPRYKVTKRGQDVALRCDPISGHVSLYWYRQALGQGPEFLTYFNYEAQQDKSGLPNDRFSAERPEGSISTLTIQRTEQRDSAMYRCASSTSGGATDTQYFGPGTRLTVL.

The CDR3: CASRLPRLLETQYF. CDR3 DNA sequence: TGTGCCAGCAGGCTCCCGCGGCTCCTAGAGACCCAGTACTTC. The chain recombines TRBV6-5 with TRBJ2-5, with D hard to call. The V gene's germline CDR1 is MNHEY and CDR2 SVGAGI. V was shortened by 6 bases and J by 4 bases, with 15 bases between the two germline ends. The CDR3 totals 14 residues.

This clone has a handful of counts. The rearrangement links TRBV5-1 to TRBJ1-1; 10 bases map to TRBD1. The germline V gene encodes CDR1 SGHRS and CDR2 YFSETQ. The length of the CDR3 is 19 residues. The V gene end was trimmed by 2 bases and the J gene end by 4 bases; junction bases not matched to a gene: 17. CDR3 nucleotides: TGCGCCAGCAGCTTCCGCGAGACAGGGGGCATAGGGGACTCCACTGAAGCTTTCTTT. Its translation: CASSFRETGGIGDSTEAFF. Combining the CDR3 with reference TRBV5-1 and TRBJ1-1 gives the whole variable domain KAGVTQTPRYLIKTRGQQVTLSCSPISGHRSVSWYQQTPGQGLQFLFEYFSETQRNKGNFPGRFSGRQFSNSRSEMNVSTLELGDSALYLCASSFRETGGIGDSTEAFFGQGTRLTVV.

The chain is built from TRBV4-3 and TRBJ1-5; D gene uncertain. The ends were cut back, 0 bases at V and 2 bases at J, with 11 bases in the middle. CDR3 size: 16 residues. Germline lookup yields CDR1 LGHNA and CDR2 YSLEER. CDR3 protein: CASSQDPGSGNQPQHF. Written as DNA, the CDR3 is TGCGCCAGCAGCCAAGATCCCGGGTCAGGCAATCAGCCCCAGCATTTT.